This passage covers 18 T cell receptor beta chains from one sample sequenced in a study of PD-1 blockade in classical Hodgkin lymphoma. Relapse after autologous stem cell transplantation occurred in every patient, and brentuximab vedotin exposure varied. The assay was immunoSEQ multiplex PCR, and TCRdb's table has in-frame clones only and misses some. This sample has about 110,000 clones, with 89% found just once. The input for sequencing was peripheral blood mononuclear cells (PBMCs), taken before the second cycle of nivolumab. The receptors derive from a human donor with classical Hodgkin lymphoma.

The chain combines TRBV10-1 with TRBJ2-5; 13 positions agree with TRBD2. The CDR3 sequence is 16 residues long. Germline lookup yields CDR1 WNHNN and CDR2 SYGVQD (reference sequence). Trimming cost V 5 bases and J 2 bases; bases outside gene matches: 5. CDR3 in DNA: TGCGCCAGCAGTCGACTAGCGGGAGGCTTACAAGAGACCCAGTACTTC. Encoded protein: CASSRLAGGLQETQYF.

J is TRBJ2-7 and V is TRBV5-1, with 8 bases identical to TRBD2. The junction had 12 bases not matched to a gene; V was cut back by 0 bases and J by 1 base. Looked up from germline, CDR1 is SGHRS and CDR2 is YFSETQ. The length of the CDR3 is 18 residues. CDR3 amino acids: CASSLGGAGEAASYEQYF. DNA of the CDR3: TGCGCCAGCAGCTTGGGGGGAGCGGGAGAAGCGGCATCCTACGAGCAGTACTTC.

The chain joins TRBV28 to TRBJ2-7; TRBD1 might be the D (5 bases). V lost 6 bases and J lost 2, with 11 bases in between. The CDR3 runs 13 residues. CDR1 is MDHEN, CDR2 SYDVKM, per germline. CDR3 nucleotides: TGTGCCAGCAGGACGGGCAGGGCCTACGAGCAGTACTTC. Translated, it gives CASRTGRAYEQYF.

J is TRBJ2-2 and V is TRBV4-3; D gene unclear. Germline CDR1 reads LGHNA; CDR2 reads YSLEER. V lost 0 bases and J lost 5, with 10 bases in between. CDR3 length: 15 amino acids. CDR3 sequence: CASSQEVGRTGELFF. The CDR3 DNA reads TGCGCCAGCAGCCAAGAGGTCGGGCGAACCGGGGAGCTGTTTTTT.

This chain connects TRBV6-1 to TRBJ1-5; tentatively, D is TRBD1 (6 bases). With 6 bases removed from V and 5 bases from J, the gap between germline ends came to 17 bases. Per germline, CDR1 MNHNS and CDR2 SASEGT. The CDR3 covers 15 residues. CDR3 nucleotide sequence: TGTGCCAGCAGCGACTTAGGACAGAGCTATCAGCCCCAGCATTTT. It is translated as CASSDLGQSYQPQHF.

The chain is built from TRBV5-1 and TRBJ2-2, with 13 bases fitting TRBD2. The CDR3 spans 16 residues. From germline, CDR1 is SGHRS and CDR2 YFSETQ. V dropped 3 bases and J dropped 7; count of bases not matched to a gene: 6. The CDR3, as DNA: TGCGCCAGCAGCTCCGGGACTAGCGGGAATTTCGGGGAGCTGTTTTTT. Protein: CASSSGTSGNFGELFF.

The rearrangement uses TRBV27 and TRBJ1-6; maybe TRBD1 (5 bases). V was shortened by 2 bases and J by 7 bases, with 12 bases between the two germline ends. There are 15 residues in the CDR3. Germline V CDR1 and CDR2: MNHEY, SMNVEV (reference sequence). In DNA form, the CDR3 reads TGTGCCAGCAGTTTAATGGCAGGGTCGAATTCACCCCTCCACTTT. Translation gives CASSLMAGSNSPLHF.

This sequence joins TRBV27 and TRBJ1-5; D remains unclear. This CDR3 spans 13 amino acids. Germline CDR1 and CDR2: MNHEY and SMNVEV (reference sequence). V lost 3 bases and J lost 4, with 7 bases in between. The CDR3 DNA sequence: TGTGCCAGCAGTTTCACAGCAAATCAGCCCCAGCATTTT. This sequence encodes CASSFTANQPQHF.

This clone showed up just a few times. Here the CDR3 DNA reads TGTGCCAGCAGCTTAGAGACAGGGGGCACTGAAGCTTTCTTT. This encodes CASSLETGGTEAFF. The chain employs TRBV5-4 and TRBJ1-1; 9 bases agree with TRBD1. Per germline, CDR1 SGHNT and CDR2 YYREEE (reference sequence). The CDR3 runs 14 residues. The trim removed 2 bases at V and 4 bases at J, leaving 3 bases unmatched.

The genes are TRBV5-4 and TRBJ2-2; TRBD2 matches at 14 bases. The CDR3 extends over 17 amino acids. CDR1 is SGHNT, CDR2 YYREEE, per germline (reference sequence). V shed 3 bases and J 0 bases; nucleotides not matched to a gene: 1. Written as DNA, the CDR3 is TGTGCCAGCAGCTCGGGACTAGCGGGAGCGAACACCGGGGAGCTGTTTTTT. Amino acids: CASSSGLAGANTGELFF.

The chain links TRBV7-6 to TRBJ2-3, with TRBD2 matching 12 bases. After removal of 0 bases from V and 5 bases from J, the junction contained 12 bases not matched to a gene. CDR3 length equals 19 residues. In germline, CDR1 is SGHVS, CDR2 FNYEAQ. The CDR3 loop is CASSLATPGLAGQGDTQYF. As DNA, the CDR3 is TGTGCCAGCAGCTTAGCTACCCCAGGACTAGCGGGGCAGGGAGATACGCAGTATTTT.

The chain has TRBV10-3 and TRBJ1-2; no firm D call. Germline V gene data show CDR1 as ENHRY and CDR2 as SYGVKD. The CDR3 contains 12 residues. Deletions cut 10 bases from V and 7 bases from J, with 16 bases between. This CDR3 reads CATRESRGGYTF. The CDR3 bases are TGTGCCACCAGAGAGTCTCGGGGTGGCTACACCTTC.

V usage is TRBV5-8 and J usage is TRBJ2-3; D is undetermined. The V gene lost 0 bases and the J gene lost 2 bases, with 10 bases spanning the gap. Germline CDR1 and CDR2: SGHTS and YDEGEE. This CDR3 contains 15 residues. The CDR3 spells CASSLVDGITDTQYF. For the CDR3, the DNA is TGTGCCAGCAGCTTGGTCGACGGAATCACAGATACGCAGTATTTT.

The chain carries TRBV7-6 and TRBJ2-2, with TRBD2 identical over 12 bases. The CDR3 is 17 amino acids. Germline V CDR1 and CDR2: SGHVS, FNYEAQ. Germline trimming cut 1 base from V and 5 bases from J; bases unmatched to any gene: 5. The CDR3 coding sequence is TGTGCCAGCAGCTTAGGCCCTAGCGGGAGGGGGACCGGGGAGCTGTTTTTT. It translates to CASSLGPSGRGTGELFF.

The V call is TRBV19, the J call TRBJ1-1, with TRBD1 as a possible D gene (5 bases). The length of the CDR3 is 17 residues. V was clipped by 4 bases and J by 7 bases, with 25 bases between them. Germline loops: CDR1 LNHDA, CDR2 SQIVND (reference sequence). CDR3 sequence reads: CASSKLFGTRDFIEAFF. The CDR3 nucleotides are TGTGCCAGTAGTAAACTGTTCGGGACCAGGGACTTCATTGAAGCTTTCTTT.

This clone was seen a single time. Distinct nucleotide sequences in the sample also encode this CDR3. The chain links TRBV5-1 to TRBJ1-1; D call uncertain. V was clipped by 2 bases and J by 0 bases, with 11 bases between them. Germline-derived CDR1 and CDR2 are SGHRS and YFSETQ. This CDR3 is 15 amino acids long. The CDR3 is CASSLSGFMNTEAFF. The DNA of the CDR3 is TGCGCCAGCAGCTTATCGGGATTCATGAACACTGAAGCTTTCTTT.

V usage is TRBV29-1 and J usage is TRBJ2-3; TRBD2 might be the D (6 bases). Germline CDR1 and CDR2: SQVTM and ANQGSEA. CDR3 length equals 14 residues. The germline V and J ends were trimmed by 4 bases and 1 base, with 12 bases remaining between them. The CDR3 nucleotides read TGCAGCGTTGGGGGACTCTCCCGCACAGATACGCAGTATTTT. Translating gives CSVGGLSRTDTQYF.

There are a few counts of this clone. V and J are TRBV28 and TRBJ1-2; D uncertain. The CDR3 runs 13 residues. Trimming took off 4 bases at V and 3 bases at J, with 9 bases between the two ends. Germline V lookup: CDR1 MDHEN, CDR2 SYDVKM. CDR3 coding DNA: TGTGCCAGCAGTTCACACATGGACTATGGCTACACCTTC. Translating gives CASSSHMDYGYTF.